Below, 23 T cell receptor beta chains from the same sample are listed, as sequenced in a study of T-cell memory formation after mild COVID-19. TCRdb re-called the 5' RACE reads through MiXCR, storing one row per CDR3 protein. This table has a few hundred thousand distinct CDR3 sequences, 20% appearing once. Input material: PBMCs or a T cell subset sorted from them (not recorded which). These receptors all come from a man between 18 and 29 years old who had mild COVID-19 (a few samples of this study predate the infection). Cell type and time point are not known.

This clonotype was observed a handful of times. This CDR3 is CASFRGFGEPNGYTF. The CDR3 coding sequence is TGTGCCAGCTTCAGGGGTTTTGGGGAACCCAATGGCTACACCTTC. The chain is built from TRBV28 and TRBJ1-2; D possibly corresponds to TRBD1 (6 bases). The CDR3 extends over 15 amino acids. Trimming shortened V by 8 bases and J by 6 bases, and 22 bases separated the two germline ends. Germline V gene lookup returns CDR1 MDHEN and CDR2 SYDVKM.

Note on this clonotype: Here the CDR3 omits its conserved ending phenylalanine or tryptophan, so a read error is the likely source. The rearrangement joins TRBV5-1 to TRBJ2-3, with 9 bases fitting TRBD1. Germline CDR1 reads SGHRS; CDR2 reads YFSETQ. The CDR3 loop spans 15 amino acids. Trimming at V came to 4 bases and at J to 1 base, leaving 4 bases not matched to a gene. The CDR3 DNA reads as TGCGCCAGCAGCCAGGGGACAGGGCGCACAGATACGCAGTATTCT. The encoded protein is CASSQGTGRTDTQYS.

Only a few counts were recorded for this clonotype. This chain connects TRBV29-1 to TRBJ1-3; D might be TRBD1 (5 bases). Germline assignment: CDR1 SQVTM and CDR2 ANQGSEA. The CDR3 runs to 15 residues. V was trimmed by 7 bases and J by 0 bases, leaving 16 bases between them. The CDR3 loop reads CSAAGRGDSGNTIYF. The DNA for the CDR3 is TGCAGCGCTGCGGGGCGGGGGGACTCTGGAAACACCATATATTTT.

The V gene is TRBV3-1, the J gene TRBJ1-4; no clear D gene. The CDR3 has 13 residues. V was pared by 3 bases and J by 6 bases, with 8 bases between. Germline CDR1 and CDR2: LGHDT and YNNKEL (reference sequence). This CDR3 is CASSQVPYEKLFF. The CDR3 DNA is TGTGCCAGCAGCCAGGTACCTTATGAAAAACTGTTTTTT.

This clonotype showed up many times. The J gene is TRBJ2-4, the V gene TRBV29-1; D is ambiguous. The CDR3 loop spans 13 amino acids. Between the trimmed V and J ends, which lost 4 bases and 4 bases, there was a span of 11 bases. Germline loops: CDR1 SQVTM, CDR2 ANQGSEA. This CDR3 is CSVVEWPKNIQYF. CDR3 in DNA: TGCAGCGTTGTAGAGTGGCCGAAAAACATTCAGTACTTC.

This clonotype was picked up a small number of times. The chain joins TRBV6-5 to TRBJ2-7; D might be TRBD1 (6 bases). The CDR3 is made up of 13 amino acids. The V and J ends lost 5 bases and 3 bases respectively, with 11 bases between them. CDR1 MNHEY and CDR2 SVGAGI come from the germline V gene. CDR3 loop: CASSPWGLYEQYF. CDR3 nucleotides: TGTGCCAGCAGTCCCTGGGGGCTCTACGAGCAGTACTTC.

This clonotype was counted between two and nine times. This CDR3 reads CASTGQVGTDTQYF. As DNA, the CDR3 is TGTGCCAGCACGGGGCAGGTCGGGACAGATACGCAGTATTTT. This sequence joins TRBV12-3 or TRBV12-4 and TRBJ2-3, with D perhaps TRBD1 or TRBD2 (5 bases each). The V end lost 7 bases, the J end lost 3 bases, and 14 bases lay between the germline ends. This CDR3 spans 14 amino acids.

The chain joins TRBV30 to TRBJ1-6, with a weak D call TRBD1 (5 bases). Germline V gives CDR1 GTSNPN, CDR2 SVGIG (reference sequence). CDR3 length: 13 amino acids. Trimming took 4 bases from V and 10 from J, leaving 14 bases between them. CDR3 in amino acids: CAWNGQGKSPLHF. DNA of the CDR3: TGTGCCTGGAATGGGCAGGGCAAGTCACCCCTCCACTTT.

This clonotype was seen more than once but under ten times. The chain links TRBV5-1 to TRBJ2-2; TRBD2 is a possible D gene (6 bases). The CDR3 covers 15 residues. Germline loops: CDR1 SGHRS, CDR2 YFSETQ. Trimming left V 2 bases short and J 7 bases short, with 15 bases between. CDR3 nucleotides: TGCGCCAGCAGCTTTCGGGACTTTATTATCGGGGAGCTGTTTTTT. Protein product: CASSFRDFIIGELFF.

This clonotype was recorded at least ten times. This sequence joins TRBV5-1 and TRBJ1-6; no clear D gene. This CDR3 is 16 amino acids long. Germline V gene data show CDR1 as SGHRS and CDR2 as YFSETQ. V shed 4 bases and J shed 9 bases, with 20 bases lying between them. The CDR3 loop reads CASSESIEVSSSPLHF. The DNA of the CDR3 is TGCGCCAGCAGCGAGAGTATCGAGGTCTCTAGTTCACCCCTCCACTTT.

This clonotype has only a few counts. The chain has TRBV4-3 and TRBJ1-2, with TRBD1 identical over 9 bases. CDR3 size: 18 residues. J lost 0 bases, V lost 0 bases, and 8 bases had no gene match. CDR1 LGHNA and CDR2 YSLEER come from the germline V gene. CDR3 sequence: CASSQDLWGTGSNYGYTF. The CDR3 bases are TGCGCCAGCAGCCAAGACCTCTGGGGGACAGGGTCTAACTATGGCTACACCTTC.

The CDR3 DNA follows: TGTGCCATCAGTGGTCTCCCAGCGCACACTAGCACAGATACGCAGTATTTT. Translating it yields CAISGLPAHTSTDTQYF. The J gene is TRBJ2-3, the V gene TRBV10-3, with D unclear. CDR1 ENHRY and CDR2 SYGVKD come from the germline V gene. The V end was cut by 4 bases, the J end by 0 bases, with 17 bases between. The length of the CDR3 is 17 residues.

A note on this clonotype: A read error is possible here, since a much larger clone lies one base away. The J gene is TRBJ1-1, the V gene TRBV5-1, with 7 bases aligning to TRBD1. The CDR3 contains 14 residues. Looked up from germline, CDR1 is SGHRS and CDR2 is YFSETQ. Here the CDR3 reads CASGLDRLNTEAFF. Written as DNA, the CDR3 is TGCGCCAGCGGCTTGGACAGGTTGAACACTGAAGCTTTCTTT. The variable domain in full, completed from reference TRBV5-1 and TRBJ1-1, reads KAGVTQTPRYLIKTRGQQVTLSCSPISGHRSVSWYQQTPGQGLQFLFEYFSETQRNKGNFPGRFSGRQFSNSRSEMNVSTLELGDSALYLCASGLDRLNTEAFFGQGTRLTVV.

V is TRBV28 and J is TRBJ2-5, with a possible D match to TRBD1 (5 bases). Germline-derived CDR1 and CDR2 are MDHEN and SYDVKM. CDR3 length: 15 residues. V lost 6 bases and J 3 bases, leaving 17 bases between the germline ends. Written as DNA, the CDR3 is TGTGCCAGCAGCCCAGAAGGGGTCTGGAAAGAGACCCAGTACTTC. Its protein is CASSPEGVWKETQYF.

This clonotype occurred a few times. The rearrangement links TRBV18 to TRBJ2-3; tentative D call: TRBD1 (6 bases). Trimming took 4 bases from V and 5 from J, leaving 19 bases between them. The CDR3 is 16 residues long. Germline loops: CDR1 KGHSH, CDR2 LQKENI. The CDR3 nucleotides read TGTGCCAGCTCACGCCCACTCGTCAGGGGAAAAGATACGCAGTATTTT. Its protein product is CASSRPLVRGKDTQYF.

V usage is TRBV20-1 and J usage is TRBJ2-5; D unclear. Germline V lookup: CDR1 DFQATT, CDR2 SNEGSKA (reference sequence). Trimming pared 4 bases from V and 1 base from J, leaving 10 bases between. There are 13 residues in the CDR3. The CDR3 sequence: CSAIWSSQETQYF. The CDR3 region has the DNA TGCAGTGCTATCTGGTCCTCCCAAGAGACCCAGTACTTC.

This clonotype has at least ten counts. The rearrangement joins TRBV20-1 to TRBJ2-7, with 7 bases identical to TRBD2. CDR3 length: 13 amino acids. Looked up from germline, CDR1 is DFQATT and CDR2 is SNEGSKA (reference sequence). V was clipped by 0 bases and J by 3 bases; unmatched bases: 2. CDR3 DNA sequence: TGCAGTGCTAGAGACCGGGACTACTACGAGCAGTACGTC. It specifies CSARDRDYYEQYV.

This clonotype was counted once. In DNA form, the CDR3 reads TGTGCCATCAGTGAACCGGGCCACTACGAGCAGTACGTC. This translates into CAISEPGHYEQYV. The genes are TRBV10-3 and TRBJ2-7; no firm D call. V lost 3 bases to trimming and J lost 3 bases, with 9 bases between them. Germline V gives CDR1 ENHRY, CDR2 SYGVKD. The CDR3 has 13 amino acids.

This clonotype was observed a few times. The chain combines TRBV20-1 with TRBJ1-1; 7 positions match TRBD1. The CDR3 has 14 residues. The germline CDR1 and CDR2 sequences are DFQATT and SNEGSKA (reference sequence). Trimming cost V 6 bases and J 1 base; bases outside gene matches: 8. The CDR3 loop is CSAPRGVGNTEAFF. The CDR3 DNA reads TGCAGTGCCCCCAGGGGGGTCGGGAACACTGAAGCTTTCTTT.

This clonotype showed up just a few times. The gene calls are TRBV3-1 and TRBJ2-1; TRBD1 or TRBD2 may be the D gene (5 bases each). V was shortened by 0 bases and J by 12 bases, with 18 bases between the two germline ends. The CDR3 totals 15 residues. The V gene's germline CDR1 is LGHDT and CDR2 YNNKEL (reference sequence). CDR3 bases: TGTGCCAGCAGCCAAGATGGGGGAGTGAGGAGTGTGCAGTTCTTC. It translates to CASSQDGGVRSVQFF.

This clonotype was seen a few times. The CDR3 DNA reads as TGTGCCAGCAGCTCCACAGGGGGGAATACGCAGTATTTT. Translation: CASSSTGGNTQYF. The chain carries TRBV5-6 and TRBJ2-3; 8 bases are shared with TRBD1. CDR3 length equals 13 residues. Germline CDR1 reads SGHDT; CDR2 reads YYEEEE. J was trimmed by 7 bases and V by 3 bases; bases with no gene match: 4.

The rearrangement uses TRBV20-1 and TRBJ2-3, with D unresolved. Germline values: CDR1 DFQATT, CDR2 SNEGSKA (reference sequence). The CDR3 contains 13 residues. Trimming cost V 2 bases and J 5 bases, with 11 bases left between them. CDR3 bases: TGCAGTGCTAGATTTCCTGGGATAGATACGCAGTATTTT. It is translated as CSARFPGIDTQYF.

This rearrangement joins TRBV11-2 to TRBJ2-3; D is possibly TRBD1 (5 bases). This CDR3 has 15 residues. The germline V gene has CDR1 SGHAT and CDR2 FQNNGV. Trimming stripped 5 bases from V and 7 bases from J, with 19 bases between. CDR3 protein: CASSLPWGRVNTQYF. CDR3 nucleotide sequence: TGTGCCAGCAGCCTCCCCTGGGGCCGGGTAAATACGCAGTATTTT. Drawing the rest from reference TRBV11-2 and TRBJ2-3, the complete variable domain is EAGVAQSPRYKIIEKRQSVAFWCNPISGHATLYWYQQILGQGPKLLIQFQNNGVVDDSQLPKDRFSAERLKGVDSTLKIQPAKLEDSAVYLCASSLPWGRVNTQYFGPGTRLTVL.